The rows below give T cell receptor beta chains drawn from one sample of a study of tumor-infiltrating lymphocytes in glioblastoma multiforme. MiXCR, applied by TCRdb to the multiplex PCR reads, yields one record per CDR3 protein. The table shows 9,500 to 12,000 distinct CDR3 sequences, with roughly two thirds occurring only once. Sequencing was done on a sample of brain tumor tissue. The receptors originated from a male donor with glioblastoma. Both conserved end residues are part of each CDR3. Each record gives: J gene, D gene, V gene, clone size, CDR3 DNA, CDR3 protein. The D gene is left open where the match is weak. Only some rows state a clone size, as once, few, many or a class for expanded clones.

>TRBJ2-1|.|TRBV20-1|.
TGCAGTGCTGAAGGTGCCCTCAATGAGCAGTTCTTC
CSAEGALNEQFF
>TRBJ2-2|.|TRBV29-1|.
TGCAGCGTTGCGAGCCCAGGGGGGACCGTGGAGCTGTTTTTT
CSVASPGGTVELFF
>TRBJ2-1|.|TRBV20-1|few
TGCAATGCTAGAGATGGTGCAGGGCTGTATGAGCAGTTCTTC
CNARDGAGLYEQFF
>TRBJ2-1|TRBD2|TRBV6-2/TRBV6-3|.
TGTGCCAGCAGTAGCGGGGGCCCCAACAATGAGCAGTTCTTC
CASSSGGPNNEQFF
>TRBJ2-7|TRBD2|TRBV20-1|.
TGCAATACTAGAGGGCCGGGACTATCTTTGGTCGAGCAGTACTTC
CNTRGPGLSLVEQYF
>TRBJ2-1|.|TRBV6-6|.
TGTGACAGTAGTTACTCCACTTATAACAATGAGCAGTTCTTC
CDSSYSTYNNEQFF
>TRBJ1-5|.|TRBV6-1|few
TGTGCCAACAGGGATGCCCTTGTGACAGACAATCAGCCTCAGCATTTT
CANRDALVTDNQPQHF
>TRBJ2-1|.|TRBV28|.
TGTGCCAGCAGTTTGGGACTTCTCCGCCGGTCCCAAAGCTCCTACAATGAGCAGTTCTTC
CASSLGLLRRSQSSYNEQFF
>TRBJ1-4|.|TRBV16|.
TGTGCCAGCAGCCAAACGGGACTTAATGTAAAACTATTTTTT
CASSQTGLNVKLFF
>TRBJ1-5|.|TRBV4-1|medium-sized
TGCGCCAGCAGCCAAGAAGGAGGGCCCCATCAGCCCCAGCATTTT
CASSQEGGPHQPQHF